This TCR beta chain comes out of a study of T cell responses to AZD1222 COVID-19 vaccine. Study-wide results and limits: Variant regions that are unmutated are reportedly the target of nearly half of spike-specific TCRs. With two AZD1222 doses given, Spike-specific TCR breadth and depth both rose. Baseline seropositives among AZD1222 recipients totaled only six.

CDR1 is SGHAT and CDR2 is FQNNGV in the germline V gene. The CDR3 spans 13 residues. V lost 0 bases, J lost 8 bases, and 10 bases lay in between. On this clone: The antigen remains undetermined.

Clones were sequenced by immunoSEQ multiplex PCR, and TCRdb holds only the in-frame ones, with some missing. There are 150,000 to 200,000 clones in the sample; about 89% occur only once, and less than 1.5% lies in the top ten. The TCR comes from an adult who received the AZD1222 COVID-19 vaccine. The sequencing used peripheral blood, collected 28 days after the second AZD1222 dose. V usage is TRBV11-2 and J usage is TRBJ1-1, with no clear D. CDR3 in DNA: TGTGCCAGCAGCTTAGAGCGGCAGTTAGAAGCTTTCTTT. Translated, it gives CASSLERQLEAFF.